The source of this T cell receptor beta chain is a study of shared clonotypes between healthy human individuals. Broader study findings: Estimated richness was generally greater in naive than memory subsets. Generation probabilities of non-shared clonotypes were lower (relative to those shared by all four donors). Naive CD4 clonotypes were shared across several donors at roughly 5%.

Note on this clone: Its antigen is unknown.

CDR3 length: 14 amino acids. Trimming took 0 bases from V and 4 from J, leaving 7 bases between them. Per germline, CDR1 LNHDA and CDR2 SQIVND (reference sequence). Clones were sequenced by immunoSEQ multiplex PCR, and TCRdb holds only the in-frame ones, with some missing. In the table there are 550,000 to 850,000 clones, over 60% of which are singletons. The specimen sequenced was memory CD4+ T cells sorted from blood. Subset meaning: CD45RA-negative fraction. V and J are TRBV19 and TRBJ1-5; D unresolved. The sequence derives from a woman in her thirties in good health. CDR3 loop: CASSIDSLNQPQHF. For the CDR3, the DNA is TGTGCCAGTAGTATAGACAGCCTAAATCAGCCCCAGCATTTT.